This TCR beta chain was recorded in a study of shared clonotypes between healthy human individuals. The length of the CDR3 is 17 residues. Losses at the gene ends were 3 bases for V and 6 bases for J; bases not matched to a gene: 10. The germline gives CDR1 MNHEY, CDR2 SMNVEV (reference sequence). Assay used: immunoSEQ multiplex PCR; TCRdb lists only in-frame clones, some missing. The profile shows more than 500,000 clones, approximately 95% of them singletons. Naive CD8 cells lacked CD45RO and underwent positive selection for CCR7, leaving out terminally differentiated effector memory CD45RA+ cells. All donors qualified as healthy HIV-negative adults and had experienced no recent acute infections or vaccinations.

The receptor was derived from a woman under 40 in good health. The sample comprised naive CD8+ T cells sorted from blood. This chain uses TRBV27 with TRBJ2-2, with 10 bases that match TRBD1. The CDR3 sequence is CASSFGPGTGVSGELFF. For the CDR3, the DNA is TGTGCCAGCAGTTTTGGGCCCGGGACAGGGGTCTCCGGGGAGCTGTTTTTT.